Following are 9 T cell receptor beta chains from one sample sequenced in a study of shared clonotypes between healthy human individuals. Data came from immunoSEQ multiplex PCR; TCRdb stores just in-frame clones and leaves some out. The data show around 610,000 clones, roughly 96% seen once. Terminally differentiated effector memory CD45RA+ cells were excluded from the naive CD8 cells, which were CD45RO-negative and positively selected for CCR7. What was sequenced was naive CD8+ T cells sorted from blood. All receptors come from a woman aged 25 to 39 in good health.

Only one count was recorded for this clone. The chain uses TRBV5-4 and TRBJ2-1; weak D call: TRBD1 (5 bases). Per germline, CDR1 SGHNT and CDR2 YYREEE (reference sequence). This CDR3 region has 12 residues. V lost 3 bases to trimming and J lost 5 bases, with 6 bases between them. The CDR3 loop is CASSSGHNEQFF. In nucleotides, the CDR3 is TGTGCCAGCAGCTCAGGGCACAATGAGCAGTTCTTC.

This chain links TRBV5-6 with TRBJ2-7; D might be TRBD1 (6 bases). This CDR3 region has 17 residues. Germline CDR1 and CDR2: SGHDT and YYEEEE. V lost 1 base to trimming and J lost 5 bases, with 22 bases between them. CDR3 sequence: CASSLSRDTRRPHEQYF. The CDR3 DNA sequence: TGTGCCAGCAGCTTGAGCCGGGACACCCGGAGGCCCCACGAGCAGTACTTC.

Notes on this clone: This may be a read error: a much more frequent sequence differs by one nucleotide. Other DNA sequences in the same sample also yield this CDR3. This chain uses TRBV11-3 with TRBJ1-1, with unresolved D. The V gene lost 3 bases and the J gene lost 3 bases, with 5 bases spanning the gap. In germline, CDR1 is SGHNT, CDR2 YENEEA. The CDR3 runs to 12 residues. This chain's CDR3 is CASSFGDTEAFF. The CDR3 DNA reads TGTGCCAGCAGCTTCGGGGACACTGAAGCTTTCTTT.

This clone appeared once. The V and J genes are TRBV11-2 and TRBJ2-7, with 10 bases fitting TRBD1. The CDR3 length is 14 residues. Germline V CDR1 and CDR2: SGHAT, FQNNGV. Trimming took 3 bases from V and 3 from J; bases not matched to a gene: 2. In DNA form, the CDR3 reads TGTGCCAGCAGCTTTGGGACAGGGGACTACGAGCAGTACTTC. Its protein is CASSFGTGDYEQYF.

The chain joins TRBV29-1 to TRBJ2-7; tentatively, D is TRBD1 or TRBD2 (5 bases each). The CDR3 loop spans 14 amino acids. V gave up 2 bases and J gave up 8 bases, with 19 bases separating them. The germline V gene has CDR1 SQVTM and CDR2 ANQGSEA. CDR3 residues: CSVELGAGRSQQYF. CDR3 in DNA: TGCAGCGTTGAATTAGGGGCAGGGAGATCGCAGCAGTACTTC.

The V and J genes are TRBV2 and TRBJ2-5; D might be TRBD1 (5 bases). V lost 6 bases and J lost 0, with 8 bases in between. The germline CDR1 and CDR2 sequences are SNHLY and FYNNEI. This CDR3 has 13 amino acids. CDR3 residues: CASRQTDQETQYF. CDR3 sequence (DNA): TGTGCCAGCAGACAGACAGACCAAGAGACCCAGTACTTC.

The genes are TRBV27 and TRBJ1-5, with D uncertain. Germline CDR1 reads MNHEY; CDR2 reads SMNVEV (reference sequence). This CDR3 has 12 amino acids. The V end was cut by 8 bases, the J end by 6 bases, with 11 bases between. CDR3 loop: CASGLWGQPQHF. DNA of the CDR3: TGTGCCAGCGGTCTCTGGGGTCAGCCCCAGCATTTT.

The chain recombines TRBV21-1 with TRBJ2-3; the DNA was not compared with TRBD2, the D call given in the table. TRBV21-1 is assigned pseudogene status. This CDR3 has 13 residues. This CDR3 reads CASSRDYPDTQYF. The CDR3 nucleotides are TGTGCCAGCAGCCGGGACTATCCGGATACGCAGTATTTT.

This clone is a singleton in its sample. CDR3 bases: TGTGCCAGCAGTTTAATTGTGACCTCCCCACACTCTGGGGCCAACGTCCTGACTTTC. This translates into CASSLIVTSPHSGANVLTF. The chain is built from TRBV28 and TRBJ2-6; no definite D call. Germline V gene sequence: CDR1 MDHEN, CDR2 SYDVKM. The CDR3 consists of 19 residues. V lost 2 bases and J 0 bases, leaving 17 bases between the germline ends.